This TCR beta chain was sequenced for a study of cytomegalovirus exposure and HLA in healthy donors. Here immunoSEQ multiplex PCR was the method, and the copy in TCRdb shows in-frame clones only, minus some. The profile shows some 170,000 clones, 86% of them singletons. Sequencing was done on a sample of PBMCs. This receptor was taken from a man aged 30-40 years in good health and CMV-seropositive.

CDR3 sequence (DNA): TGTGCCAGCAGCAGCGGGGGGGCATACAATGAGCAGTTCTTC. It is translated as CASSSGGAYNEQFF. V is TRBV11-3 and J is TRBJ2-1, with 10 positions matching TRBD2. Germline V gene sequence: CDR1 SGHNT, CDR2 YENEEA. After removal of 5 bases from V and 4 bases from J, the junction contained 2 bases not matched to a gene. The CDR3 length is 14 residues.